One sample yielded the 3 T cell receptor beta chains listed below, sequenced in a study of CD8 T cells in Susac syndrome. Reverse transcription of 0.5 to 1 ug RNA was performed with random hexamers. TCRdb re-analysed the immunoSEQ multiplex PCR reads in MiXCR, keeping a single row per CDR3 protein. The repertoire includes approximately 110,000 distinct CDR3 sequences, approximately 95% of them detected once, and roughly 0.32% sits in the top ten. Material: CD8+ T cells from PBMCs. These TCRs come from a human donor with multiple sclerosis.

This chain connects TRBV28 to TRBJ1-3; D uncertain. The ends were cut back, 7 bases at V and 1 base at J, with 17 bases in the middle. The CDR3 is made up of 16 amino acids. Looked up from germline, CDR1 is MDHEN and CDR2 is SYDVKM. The DNA of the CDR3 is TGTGCCAGCATCACCCCGCGGGGTCTTTCTGGAAACACCATATATTTT. This codes for CASITPRGLSGNTIYF.

This sequence joins TRBV5-1 and TRBJ2-3; TRBD2 matches at 14 bases. The CDR3 sequence is 15 residues long. The V and J ends lost 3 bases and 12 bases, in that order; junction bases with no gene match: 9. The germline CDR1 and CDR2 sequences are SGHRS and YFSETQ. The CDR3 loop is CASSWTGTSGSPQYF. The DNA for the CDR3 is TGCGCCAGCAGCTGGACCGGGACTAGCGGGAGTCCTCAGTATTTT.

The gene calls are TRBV12-3 or TRBV12-4 and TRBJ1-1; 9 positions agree with TRBD1. This CDR3 is built from 14 residues. Trimming took 4 bases from V and 1 from J; bases not matched to a gene: 1. CDR3 loop: CASSWTGANTEAFF. CDR3 DNA: TGTGCCAGCAGTTGGACAGGGGCGAACACTGAAGCTTTCTTT.